What follows are 32 T cell receptor beta chains derived from one specimen sequenced in a study of technical replicates of blood from a few donors. Profiling relied on immunoSEQ multiplex PCR, and the TCRdb table lists in-frame clones only, not all of them. The sample lists more than 65,000 clones, approximately 80% seen once, with approximately 3.5% in the top ten. Source material: PBMCs. All receptors come from a human donor in good health. Some clones in this sample may be carry-over from other donors' samples.

V is TRBV2 and J is TRBJ1-3, with D tentatively TRBD1 (6 bases). This CDR3 spans 15 amino acids. Trimming removed 7 bases at V and 1 base at J, with 14 bases between. Per the germline V gene, CDR1 is SNHLY and CDR2 is FYNNEI. The CDR3 DNA sequence: TGTGCCAGCAAGAGGACAGCCAATTCTGGAAACACCATATATTTT. Encoded protein: CASKRTANSGNTIYF.

V is TRBV6-6 and J is TRBJ2-7, with 9 bases fitting TRBD1. Germline V gives CDR1 MNHNY, CDR2 SVGAGI (reference sequence). CDR3 length: 13 residues. Trimming took 7 bases from V and 1 from J; bases not matched to a gene: 2. The CDR3: CASTGTGSYEQYF. The CDR3 nucleotides are TGTGCCAGCACCGGGACAGGGTCCTACGAGCAGTACTTC.

For the CDR3, the DNA is TGTGCCAGCTCACCCGTCCTCTACGAGCAGTACTTC. Amino acids: CASSPVLYEQYF. The chain couples TRBV18 to TRBJ2-7; no reliable D call. The CDR3 loop spans 12 amino acids. Trimming stripped 3 bases from V and 3 bases from J, with 6 bases between. Germline V gene sequence: CDR1 KGHSH, CDR2 LQKENI. Filled out from reference TRBV18 and TRBJ2-7, the complete variable domain reads NAGVMQNPRHLVRRRGQEARLRCSPMKGHSHVYWYRQLPEEGLKFMVYLQKENIIDESGMPKERFSAEFPKEGPSILRIQQVVRGDSAAYFCASSPVLYEQYFGPGTRLTVT.

This clone was observed a single time. V is TRBV5-6 and J is TRBJ2-3; 12 bases are shared with TRBD2. This CDR3 contains 17 residues. V lost 3 bases, J lost 9 bases, and 14 bases stayed unmatched. Per germline, CDR1 SGHDT and CDR2 YYEEEE. Here the CDR3 DNA reads TGTGCCAGCAGCTACCCCAGACTAGCGGGGGAGGAGGGGACGCAGTATTTT. Translating gives CASSYPRLAGEEGTQYF.

This chain joins TRBV27 and TRBJ2-3, with 7 bases lining up with TRBD2. CDR3 length: 12 residues. The V gene end was trimmed by 7 bases and the J gene end by 3 bases; junction bases not matched to a gene: 1. Germline V lookup: CDR1 MNHEY, CDR2 SMNVEV (reference sequence). Here the CDR3 DNA reads TGTGCCAGCATCGGGGGGACAGATACGCAGTATTTT. Protein product: CASIGGTDTQYF.

This chain joins TRBV5-1 and TRBJ2-1; the D gene is possibly TRBD2 (7 bases). V shed 3 bases and J shed 8 bases, with 15 bases lying between them. The CDR3 contains 14 residues. Germline V gives CDR1 SGHRS, CDR2 YFSETQ. In nucleotides, the CDR3 is TGCGCCAGCAGCTCTGGGGGGGCTGGCTATGAGCAGTTCTTC. Translated: CASSSGGAGYEQFF.

This chain joins TRBV11-3 and TRBJ1-1; D is ambiguous. In germline, CDR1 is SGHNT, CDR2 YENEEA. This CDR3 comprises 13 residues. V was clipped by 3 bases and J by 0 bases, with 5 bases between them. CDR3 DNA: TGTGCCAGCAGCTTCGCGTTGAACACTGAAGCTTTCTTT. Amino acids: CASSFALNTEAFF.

This sequence joins TRBV6-1 and TRBJ2-3; 8 bases are shared with TRBD1. The CDR3 is 14 residues long. Germline values: CDR1 MNHNS, CDR2 SASEGT. The V and J ends lost 6 bases and 3 bases, in that order; junction bases with no gene match: 5. This CDR3 is CASRGQAKTDTQYF. The CDR3 DNA is TGTGCCAGCAGGGGACAGGCCAAGACAGATACGCAGTATTTT.

The chain carries TRBV11-1 and TRBJ1-6; D may be TRBD1 (5 bases). CDR1 is SGHAT and CDR2 is FQDESV in the germline V gene (reference sequence). The CDR3 totals 15 residues. The V end was cut by 5 bases, the J end by 6 bases, with 14 bases between. CDR3 protein: CASSLSRGFNSPLHF. Here the CDR3 DNA reads TGTGCCAGCAGCCTCAGTAGGGGTTTTAATTCACCCCTCCACTTT.

The V and J genes are TRBV5-1 and TRBJ1-4; the match to TRBD1 covers 7 bases. J was trimmed by 2 bases and V by 4 bases; bases with no gene match: 2. Germline CDR1 SGHRS, CDR2 YFSETQ. This CDR3 contains 14 residues. CDR3: CASSMGQTNEKLFF. CDR3 nucleotide sequence: TGCGCCAGCAGCATGGGACAGACTAATGAAAAACTGTTTTTT.

This chain joins TRBV6-1 and TRBJ1-6; no definite D call. CDR1 and CDR2 (germline): MNHNS, SASEGT. The V and J ends lost 6 bases and 9 bases respectively, with 18 bases between them. This CDR3 spans 15 amino acids. CDR3 protein: CASSALRSIGSPLHF. The CDR3 region has the DNA TGTGCCAGCAGCGCCCTACGGTCGATTGGTTCACCCCTCCACTTT.

V is TRBV9 and J is TRBJ1-2; the D gene is possibly TRBD1 (6 bases). The V and J ends lost 0 bases and 8 bases respectively, with 17 bases between them. The CDR3 extends over 15 amino acids. Germline V CDR1 and CDR2: SGDLS, YYNGEE. Here the CDR3 reads CASSVEGRGVRGYTF. CDR3 bases: TGTGCCAGCAGCGTAGAGGGCAGGGGAGTTCGGGGCTACACCTTC.

This chain links TRBV5-6 with TRBJ1-2, with D perhaps TRBD1 (5 bases). Per the germline V gene, CDR1 is SGHDT and CDR2 is YYEEEE. V shed 4 bases and J shed 4 bases, with 14 bases lying between them. The CDR3 is made up of 14 amino acids. CDR3 bases: TGTGCCAGCAGCCTTAGGGGTTTGTCCTATGGCTACACCTTC. It codes for CASSLRGLSYGYTF.

The rearrangement uses TRBV27 and TRBJ2-1; 11 bases line up with TRBD2. This CDR3 has 15 residues. V lost 5 bases, J lost 4 bases, and 4 bases stayed unmatched. CDR1 and CDR2 (germline): MNHEY, SMNVEV (reference sequence). CDR3 protein: CASSPRTSGYNEQFF. In DNA form, the CDR3 reads TGTGCCAGCAGTCCTCGGACTAGCGGGTACAATGAGCAGTTCTTC.

The chain joins TRBV5-5 to TRBJ2-2; the match to TRBD2 covers 7 bases. The CDR3 covers 14 residues. With 7 bases clipped from V and 6 bases from J, the junction kept 9 bases outside the gene matches. From germline, CDR1 is SGHKS and CDR2 YYEKEE (reference sequence). For the CDR3, the DNA is TGTGCCAGCGGTCTAGCGGTCCGGGCCGGGGAGCTGTTTTTT. Protein sequence: CASGLAVRAGELFF.

The J gene is TRBJ2-4, the V gene TRBV6-6; no reliable D call. The CDR3 has 13 residues. Looked up from germline, CDR1 is MNHNY and CDR2 is SVGAGI (reference sequence). V was pared by 5 bases and J by 3 bases, with 8 bases between. In DNA form, the CDR3 reads TGTGCCAGCAGTGACGCAGGCAAAAACATTCAGTACTTC. Its protein product is CASSDAGKNIQYF.

The rearrangement joins TRBV9 to TRBJ1-5; 7 bases align to TRBD1. V was clipped by 4 bases and J by 7 bases; unmatched bases: 8. Germline-derived CDR1 and CDR2 are SGDLS and YYNGEE. The CDR3 has 14 amino acids. The CDR3 is CASSPSGGWQPQHF. DNA of the CDR3: TGTGCCAGCAGCCCCTCAGGGGGATGGCAGCCCCAGCATTTT.

The V gene is TRBV4-3, the J gene TRBJ2-7, with TRBD2 as a possible D gene (6 bases). This CDR3 comprises 14 residues. Per the germline V gene, CDR1 is LGHNA and CDR2 is YSLEER. V was cut by 4 bases and J by 0 bases, with 10 bases left in between. CDR3 DNA: TGCGCCAGCAGCCTTTACGGGAGCTCCTACGAGCAGTACTTC. It codes for CASSLYGSSYEQYF.

J is TRBJ2-7 and V is TRBV11-3; 7 bases agree with TRBD1. The CDR3 totals 19 residues. With V trimmed by 3 bases and J by 5 bases, 22 bases remained unmatched. The germline CDR1 and CDR2 sequences are SGHNT and YENEEA. CDR3 DNA sequence: TGTGCCAGCAGCTTGCCTAGACCCGCCCACACCCCCACAGGGGACGAGCAGTACTTC. Translated, it gives CASSLPRPAHTPTGDEQYF.

This chain joins TRBV11-2 and TRBJ2-1; D not resolved. V was trimmed by 4 bases and J by 4 bases, leaving 8 bases between them. The CDR3 consists of 13 residues. Germline lookup yields CDR1 SGHAT and CDR2 FQNNGV. The CDR3 coding sequence is TGTGCCAGCAGCTCCACAGTTTACAATGAGCAGTTCTTC. Translated: CASSSTVYNEQFF.

The chain employs TRBV27 and TRBJ2-1, with 11 positions matching TRBD2. The CDR3 is 15 residues long. Per germline, CDR1 MNHEY and CDR2 SMNVEV (reference sequence). After removal of 3 bases from V and 4 bases from J, the junction contained 2 bases not matched to a gene. CDR3: CASSFSGGAYNEQFF. As DNA, the CDR3 is TGTGCCAGCAGTTTTAGCGGGGGGGCTTACAATGAGCAGTTCTTC.

This clone was recorded a few times. The V and J genes are TRBV19 and TRBJ1-4; a possible D gene is TRBD1 (5 bases). The CDR3 has 16 residues. CDR1 LNHDA and CDR2 SQIVND come from the germline V gene (reference sequence). Trimming took 5 bases from V and 5 from J, leaving 18 bases between them. The CDR3 DNA is TGTGCCAGTAGTTCTGGGGCGGATTACAGAAATGAAAAACTGTTTTTT. Protein: CASSSGADYRNEKLFF.

The chain combines TRBV7-2 with TRBJ2-2; 7 bases map to TRBD1. Germline V gene data show CDR1 as SGHTA and CDR2 as FQGNSA. The V segment lost 7 bases and the J segment 2 bases; nucleotides outside the gene matches: 4. The CDR3 contains 14 residues. CDR3 coding DNA: TGTGCCAGCAAACAGGGGATTAACACCGGGGAGCTGTTTTTT. Translating it yields CASKQGINTGELFF.

The chain couples TRBV29-1 to TRBJ2-3; unclear D gene. Germline V gene sequence: CDR1 SQVTM, CDR2 ANQGSEA. There are 12 residues in the CDR3. The CDR3 region is CSVGHSTDTQYF. The CDR3 DNA sequence: TGCAGTGTGGGCCACTCCACAGATACGCAGTATTTT.

The V call is TRBV30, the J call TRBJ2-7; no firm D call. Germline loops: CDR1 GTSNPN, CDR2 SVGIG (reference sequence). This CDR3 is built from 11 residues. Trimming cost V 0 bases and J 6 bases, with 6 bases left between them. CDR3 sequence (DNA): TGTGCCTGGAGTGTGTTATCCGAGCAGTACTTC. Its protein product is CAWSVLSEQYF.

This clone was seen a few times. V usage is TRBV5-1 and J usage is TRBJ2-2, with D perhaps matching TRBD1 (6 bases). Germline CDR1 and CDR2: SGHRS and YFSETQ. This CDR3 contains 15 residues. The V end was cut by 9 bases, the J end by 0 bases, with 15 bases between. The CDR3 sequence is CATKPKGANTGELFF. CDR3 coding DNA: TGCGCCACCAAACCTAAGGGGGCGAACACCGGGGAGCTGTTTTTT.

The chain has TRBV30 and TRBJ2-5; 8 bases line up with TRBD1. This CDR3 is built from 13 residues. Germline values: CDR1 GTSNPN, CDR2 SVGIG (reference sequence). The V gene end was trimmed by 4 bases and the J gene end by 6 bases; junction bases not matched to a gene: 7. The CDR3 loop is CAWNPGGGQTQYF. The CDR3 nucleotides read TGTGCCTGGAACCCAGGGGGCGGACAGACCCAGTACTTC.

This clone was seen more than once but under ten times. The chain has TRBV6-1 and TRBJ1-5, with unresolved D. CDR3 size: 14 residues. The ends were cut back, 3 bases at V and 2 bases at J, with 8 bases in the middle. CDR1 and CDR2 from the germline V gene are MNHNS and SASEGT. The CDR3 DNA follows: TGTGCCAGCAGTGACTCCGGAGGCAATCAGCCCCAGCATTTT. Translation gives CASSDSGGNQPQHF.

This chain uses TRBV13 with TRBJ1-3; TRBD1 aligns across 7 bases. The CDR3 is made up of 15 amino acids. Losses at the gene ends were 4 bases for V and 1 base for J; bases not matched to a gene: 4. Germline lookup yields CDR1 PRHDT and CDR2 FYEKMQ (reference sequence). CDR3 in amino acids: CASSSVQGSGNTIYF. The DNA for the CDR3 is TGTGCCAGCAGCTCTGTACAGGGGTCTGGAAACACCATATATTTT.

This clone appeared a few times. V gene TRBV2 combines with J gene TRBJ1-1; 8 bases fit TRBD1. Trimming cost V 5 bases and J 5 bases; bases outside gene matches: 4. From germline, CDR1 is SNHLY and CDR2 FYNNEI. The length of the CDR3 is 13 residues. CDR3 nucleotide sequence: TGTGCCAGCAGTAGACAGGGGACTACTGAAGCTTTCTTT. Amino acid sequence: CASSRQGTTEAFF.

With regard to this clone: Other DNA sequences in this sample translate to the same CDR3. For the CDR3, the DNA is TGCAGCGGGAGACAGGGTAACATTCAGTACTTC. Translated: CSGRQGNIQYF. This sequence joins TRBV29-1 and TRBJ2-4; 7 bases agree with TRBD1. CDR3 size: 11 residues. V lost 7 bases and J lost 7; bases outside the gene matches: 4. CDR1 is SQVTM and CDR2 is ANQGSEA in the germline V gene.

This rearrangement joins TRBV7-9 to TRBJ2-1; the match to TRBD2 covers 10 bases. Germline CDR1 SEHNR, CDR2 FQNEAQ (reference sequence). The J segment lost 4 bases and the V segment lost 4 bases, leaving 10 bases of the junction unmatched. This CDR3 comprises 17 residues. CDR3 DNA sequence: TGTGCCAGCAGCTCGGGGGAGCTACTAGCGGGGTACAATGAGCAGTTCTTC. Its protein product is CASSSGELLAGYNEQFF.